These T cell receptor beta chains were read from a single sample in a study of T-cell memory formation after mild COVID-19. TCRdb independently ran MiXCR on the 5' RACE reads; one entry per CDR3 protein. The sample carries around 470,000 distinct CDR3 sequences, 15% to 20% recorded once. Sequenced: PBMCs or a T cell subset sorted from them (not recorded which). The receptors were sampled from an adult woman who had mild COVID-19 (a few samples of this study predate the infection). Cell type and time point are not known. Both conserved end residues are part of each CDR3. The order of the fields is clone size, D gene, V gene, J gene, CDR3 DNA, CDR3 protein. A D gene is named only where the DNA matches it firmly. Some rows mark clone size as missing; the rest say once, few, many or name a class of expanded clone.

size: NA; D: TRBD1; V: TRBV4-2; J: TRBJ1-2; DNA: TGTGCCAGCAGCCACACGACAGGGGTCTCTGATGGCTACACCTTC; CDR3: CASSHTTGVSDGYTF
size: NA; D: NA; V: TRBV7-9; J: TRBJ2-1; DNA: TGTGCCAGCAGCCCAACCCACTATGAGCAGTTCTTC; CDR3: CASSPTHYEQFF
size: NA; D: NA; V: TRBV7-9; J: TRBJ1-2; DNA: TGTGCCAGCAGCTTTGGGTGGGTCCTTGGAAACTATGGCTACACCTTC; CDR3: CASSFGWVLGNYGYTF
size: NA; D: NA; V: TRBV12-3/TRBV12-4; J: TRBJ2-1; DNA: TGTGCCAGCAGTCCGCTAGGGGTTGAGCAGTTCTTC; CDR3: CASSPLGVEQFF
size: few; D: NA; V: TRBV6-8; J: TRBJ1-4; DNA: TGTGCCAGCAGTTACTCGGGGGTGGCCGCAACTAATGAAAAACTGTTTTTT; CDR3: CASSYSGVAATNEKLFF
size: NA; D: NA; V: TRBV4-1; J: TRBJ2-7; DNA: TGCGCCAGCAGCCTCGGTTGGGGTCGTACCTACGAGCAGTACTTC; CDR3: CASSLGWGRTYEQYF
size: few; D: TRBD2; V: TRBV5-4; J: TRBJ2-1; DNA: TGTGCCAGCAGCGTCCCGGGACTAGCAATCAATGAGCAGTTCTTC; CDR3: CASSVPGLAINEQFF
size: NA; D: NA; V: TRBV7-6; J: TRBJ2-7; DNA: TGTGCCAGCAGCTGGGGGGGCAGGGAATACGAGCAGTACTTC; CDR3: CASSWGGREYEQYF
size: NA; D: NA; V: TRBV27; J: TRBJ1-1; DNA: TGTGCCAGCCTCGGACAGTTGAACACTGAAGCTTTCTTT; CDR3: CASLGQLNTEAFF
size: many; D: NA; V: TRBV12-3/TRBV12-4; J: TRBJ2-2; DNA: TGTGCCAGCAGTTTATCAGTCGGGGAGCTGTTTTTT; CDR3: CASSLSVGELFF
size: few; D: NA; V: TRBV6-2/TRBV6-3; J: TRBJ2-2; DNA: TGTGCCAGCAGTTACGAAGCACGCGCTTCAGGGGAGCTGTTTTTT; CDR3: CASSYEARASGELFF
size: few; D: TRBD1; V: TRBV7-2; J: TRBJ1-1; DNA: TGTGCCAGCAGCAGAGGTGGGACAGGGGCTATTGAAGCTTTCTTT; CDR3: CASSRGGTGAIEAFF
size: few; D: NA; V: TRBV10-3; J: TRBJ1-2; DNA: TGTGCCATCAGTGGAGGCAGGGAAGGCTACACCTTC; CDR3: CAISGGREGYTF
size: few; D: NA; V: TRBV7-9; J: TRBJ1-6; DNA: TGTGCCAGCCAAGACGAGGGTTCACCCCTCCACTTT; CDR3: CASQDEGSPLHF